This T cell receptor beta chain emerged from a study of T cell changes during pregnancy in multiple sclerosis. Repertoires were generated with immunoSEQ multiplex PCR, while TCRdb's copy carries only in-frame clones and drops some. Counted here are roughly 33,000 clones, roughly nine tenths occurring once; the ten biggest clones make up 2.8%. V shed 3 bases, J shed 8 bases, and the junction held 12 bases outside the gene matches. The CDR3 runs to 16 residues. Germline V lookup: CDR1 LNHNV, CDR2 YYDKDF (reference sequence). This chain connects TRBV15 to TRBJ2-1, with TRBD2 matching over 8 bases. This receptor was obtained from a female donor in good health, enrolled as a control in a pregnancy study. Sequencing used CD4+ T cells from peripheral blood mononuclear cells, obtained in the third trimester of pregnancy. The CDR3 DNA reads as TGTGCCACCAGCAGGGCGGGAGGCCGGTCTCTCGATGAGCAGTTCTTC. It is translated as CATSRAGGRSLDEQFF.